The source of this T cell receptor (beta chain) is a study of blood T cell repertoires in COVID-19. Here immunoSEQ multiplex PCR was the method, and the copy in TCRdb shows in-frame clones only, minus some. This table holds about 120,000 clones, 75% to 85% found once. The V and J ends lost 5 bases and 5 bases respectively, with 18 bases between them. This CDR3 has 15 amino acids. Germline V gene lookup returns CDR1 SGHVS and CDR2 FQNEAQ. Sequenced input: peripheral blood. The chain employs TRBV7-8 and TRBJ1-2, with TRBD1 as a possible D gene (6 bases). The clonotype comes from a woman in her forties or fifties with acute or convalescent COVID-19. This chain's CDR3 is CASSPAQGLGYGYTF. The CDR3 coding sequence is TGTGCCAGCAGCCCGGCCCAGGGGTTAGGGTATGGCTACACCTTC. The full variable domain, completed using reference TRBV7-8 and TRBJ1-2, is GAGVSQSPRYKVAKRGQDVALRCDPISGHVSLFWYQQALGQGPEFLTYFQNEAQLDKSGLPSDRFFAERPEGSVSTLKIQRTQQEDSAVYLCASSPAQGLGYGYTFGSGTRLTVV.